This T cell receptor (beta chain) appears in the sequencing data of a study of cytomegalovirus exposure and HLA in healthy donors. General study results and limits: Indistinguishable V segments, including TRBV6-2 and TRBV6-3, were excluded.

Each donor's status was that of a healthy bone marrow donor. The PCR used 60 Vbeta and 13 Jbeta primers. The protocol was immunoSEQ multiplex PCR, while the TCRdb copy is restricted to in-frame clones and leaves out a portion. The profile shows 150,000 to 200,000 clones, 65% to 90% of them singletons. The CDR3 extends over 14 amino acids. The V end lost 0 bases, the J end lost 9 bases, and 15 bases lay between the germline ends. Germline values: CDR1 GTSNPN, CDR2 SVGIG (reference sequence). This clone was recorded once. The antigen is unknown. This chain uses TRBV30 with TRBJ2-1, with D perhaps TRBD2 (5 bases). This TCR was sampled from a woman aged 45-60 years in good health and CMV-seronegative. The sample taken for sequencing was PBMCs. The CDR3 nucleotides read TGTGCCTGGAGTGTACTAGGTCGGTCTGGTGAGCAGTTCTTC. Translating it yields CAWSVLGRSGEQFF.